This TCR beta chain was captured in a study of PD-L1 blockade in urothelial cancer. Study-level information: About 90% of the roughly 30 patients were men who had bladder-origin urothelial cancer. Samples of blood were analyzed 3 weeks (second dose) and 6 weeks after treatment start. Blood yielded a median of about 140,000 T cells per sample.

Germline V CDR1 and CDR2: SGHVS, FQNEAQ. The CDR3 loop spans 13 amino acids. The V and J ends lost 3 bases and 9 bases, in that order; junction bases with no gene match: 7. As to time point: peripheral blood 6 weeks after treatment start. Urothelial carcinoma affected the patients, and it was locally advanced or metastatic. Sequenced by immunoSEQ multiplex PCR; TCRdb stores in-frame clones only, minus some. The sample yields roughly 100,000 clones, 70% to 90% seen once. Specimen: PBMCs, collected around atezolizumab (anti-PD-L1) treatment. The source is a man in his sixties or seventies with urothelial cancer. The chain has TRBV7-8 and TRBJ1-2; 7 nucleotides line up with TRBD1. CDR3 loop: CASSFTGAGSYTF. The CDR3 DNA reads TGTGCCAGCAGCTTTACAGGGGCCGGAAGCTACACCTTC. Variable domain in full (rest from reference TRBV7-8 and TRBJ1-2): GAGVSQSPRYKVAKRGQDVALRCDPISGHVSLFWYQQALGQGPEFLTYFQNEAQLDKSGLPSDRFFAERPEGSVSTLKIQRTQQEDSAVYLCASSFTGAGSYTFGSGTRLTVV.